These 26 T cell receptor beta chains came from one sample sequenced in a study of OX40 agonist ivuxolimab in advanced cancers. Sequencing used immunoSEQ multiplex PCR; TCRdb keeps in-frame clones, though not all of them. The sample lists approximately 100,000 clones, around 90% seen once, with over 0.4% in the top ten. Specimen: CD4+ or CD8+ T cells sorted from blood, collected in a trial of the OX40 agonist ivuxolimab. These TCRs come from an adult with an advanced solid tumor such as melanoma, head and neck, liver or kidney cancer.

V is TRBV2 and J is TRBJ1-1; 7 nucleotides align to TRBD1. CDR3 length equals 12 residues. After removal of 3 bases from V and 12 bases from J, the junction contained 7 bases not matched to a gene. The germline gives CDR1 SNHLY, CDR2 FYNNEI. CDR3 DNA: TGTGCCAGCAGTGACCGACAGGGATTGCCTTTCTTT. Its translation: CASSDRQGLPFF.

The J gene is TRBJ1-6, the V gene TRBV9; 7 bases are shared with TRBD1. Germline V gives CDR1 SGDLS, CDR2 YYNGEE. The CDR3 totals 14 residues. Unmatched junction bases numbered 6, after V lost 5 bases and J lost 7 bases. CDR3 coding DNA: TGTGCCAGCAGAGAGGGGACAGTAAATTCACCCCTCCACTTT. Its translation: CASREGTVNSPLHF.

In its sample, this clone was seen a few times. This chain joins TRBV6-5 and TRBJ2-7; unclear D gene. V was pared by 2 bases and J by 0 bases, with 8 bases between. The CDR3 is 14 residues long. In germline, CDR1 is MNHEY, CDR2 SVGAGI. The CDR3 reads CASSYTGDSYEQYF. Written as DNA, the CDR3 is TGTGCCAGCAGTTACACGGGCGACTCCTACGAGCAGTACTTC.

The chain couples TRBV7-6 to TRBJ1-2, with D unresolved. Germline lookup yields CDR1 SGHVS and CDR2 FNYEAQ. The CDR3 runs 14 residues. V was cut by 5 bases and J by 8 bases, with 18 bases left in between. CDR3 region: CASSPQVASRGYTF. DNA for the CDR3: TGTGCCAGCAGCCCCCAGGTAGCCAGCAGAGGCTACACCTTC.

The V call is TRBV5-4, the J call TRBJ1-2; D is uncertain. The CDR3 totals 14 residues. CDR1 and CDR2 from the germline V gene are SGHNT and YYREEE (reference sequence). V dropped 3 bases and J dropped 5 bases, with 14 bases sitting between them. Here the CDR3 DNA reads TGTGCCAGCAGCTCCTCCCGGTTTTCATATGGCTACACCTTC. It specifies CASSSSRFSYGYTF.

This chain joins TRBV6-6 and TRBJ1-3; no clear D. Germline V gene lookup returns CDR1 MNHNY and CDR2 SVGAGI (reference sequence). CDR3 length: 11 residues. The CDR3 sequence: CGATSGNTIYF. The CDR3 DNA reads TGTGGGGCTACCTCTGGAAACACCATATATTTT.

The genes are TRBV6-1 and TRBJ2-1, with 9 bases lining up with TRBD1. The V gene end was trimmed by 11 bases and the J gene end by 7 bases; junction bases not matched to a gene: 15. CDR1 MNHNS and CDR2 SASEGT come from the germline V gene. The CDR3 totals 15 residues. The chain's CDR3 is CASDKGTGRGNEQFF. The CDR3 coding sequence is TGTGCCTCTGATAAAGGGACAGGGCGGGGGAATGAGCAGTTCTTC.

The CDR3 loop is CSAANYGYTF. The DNA for the CDR3 is TGCAGTGCCGCTAACTATGGCTACACCTTC. The chain is built from TRBV20-1 and TRBJ1-2, with unresolved D. Looked up from germline, CDR1 is DFQATT and CDR2 is SNEGSKA (reference sequence). V lost 6 bases, J lost 0 bases, and 2 bases lay in between. The CDR3 loop spans 10 amino acids.

The gene calls are TRBV29-1 and TRBJ2-5; the D gene is possibly TRBD2 (7 bases). This CDR3 is built from 14 residues. Per germline, CDR1 SQVTM and CDR2 ANQGSEA. The ends were cut back, 3 bases at V and 5 bases at J, with 16 bases in the middle. The CDR3 coding sequence is TGCAGCGTTGACACAGGGTTCGGGGGGGAGACCCAGTACTTC. Encoded protein: CSVDTGFGGETQYF.

V and J are TRBV15 and TRBJ1-5; TRBD1 agrees at 9 bases. The V and J ends lost 5 bases and 5 bases, in that order; junction bases with no gene match: 1. The CDR3 runs to 13 residues. CDR1 and CDR2 (germline): LNHNV, YYDKDF (reference sequence). CDR3 sequence (DNA): TGTGCCACCAGCCGGGACAGGGATCAGCCCCAGCATTTT. It codes for CATSRDRDQPQHF.

The chain links TRBV29-1 to TRBJ2-7; D is ambiguous. V dropped 7 bases and J dropped 3 bases, with 13 bases sitting between them. The V gene's germline CDR1 is SQVTM and CDR2 ANQGSEA. The CDR3 loop spans 12 amino acids. In nucleotides, the CDR3 is TGCAGCGCTTCGATCGGTGTCTACGAGCAGTACTTC. It yields the protein CSASIGVYEQYF.

About this clone itself: The germline gene is not matched at one end of the junction; a read error may be the cause. The chain uses TRBV28 and TRBJ2-7; 7 bases match TRBD1. Germline loops: CDR1 MDHEN, CDR2 SYDVKM. CDR3 size: 14 residues. The CDR3 DNA is TGTGCCAGCGGGGGCTCGACAGGGCACTACAAGCAGTACTTC. Its translation: CASGGSTGHYKQYF.

This clone has just a few counts. The rearrangement links TRBV6-4 to TRBJ2-2; D call uncertain. Germline V CDR1 and CDR2: MRHNA, SNTAGT. The V end lost 4 bases, the J end lost 6 bases, and 9 bases lay between the germline ends. This CDR3 contains 13 residues. The CDR3 region is CASSVEYAGELFF. CDR3 sequence (DNA): TGTGCCAGCAGTGTCGAATACGCCGGGGAGCTGTTTTTT.

The rearrangement joins TRBV18 to TRBJ2-2, with D tentatively TRBD1 (5 bases). Looked up from germline, CDR1 is KGHSH and CDR2 is LQKENI. With 6 bases removed from V and 1 base from J, the gap between germline ends came to 15 bases. The CDR3 loop spans 16 amino acids. CDR3 bases: TGTGCCAGCTCGACGATTGGGGCGATGAACACCGGGGAGCTGTTTTTT. It encodes CASSTIGAMNTGELFF.

The genes are TRBV7-9 and TRBJ2-7, with 7 bases aligning to TRBD1. The ends lost 3 bases at V and 6 bases at J; junction bases unmatched: 11. The CDR3 spans 15 residues. CDR1 and CDR2 (germline): SEHNR, FQNEAQ (reference sequence). The chain's CDR3 is CASSLGQWVASEQYF. The CDR3 bases are TGTGCCAGCAGCTTGGGACAGTGGGTTGCTAGCGAGCAGTACTTC.

The rearrangement links TRBV6-1 to TRBJ2-2, with unresolved D. The length of the CDR3 is 13 residues. V dropped 9 bases and J dropped 3 bases, with 11 bases sitting between them. Germline V lookup: CDR1 MNHNS, CDR2 SASEGT. The CDR3 reads CASISAYTGELFF. The DNA for the CDR3 is TGTGCCAGTATTTCAGCCTACACCGGGGAGCTGTTTTTT.

This chain links TRBV13 with TRBJ1-5, with D perhaps matching TRBD1 (5 bases). V was shortened by 6 bases and J by 2 bases, with 23 bases between the two germline ends. This CDR3 has 18 residues. Germline lookup yields CDR1 PRHDT and CDR2 FYEKMQ (reference sequence). CDR3 protein: CASRIRDGTLGCNQPQHF. CDR3 coding DNA: TGTGCCAGCAGGATCAGAGACGGGACCCTCGGCTGCAATCAGCCCCAGCATTTT.

J is TRBJ1-2 and V is TRBV9; 8 bases are a match to TRBD1. The V gene's germline CDR1 is SGDLS and CDR2 YYNGEE. The CDR3 runs 18 residues. Losses at the gene ends were 4 bases for V and 5 bases for J; bases not matched to a gene: 19. The CDR3: CASSPHGGDRSTPYGYTF. CDR3 DNA sequence: TGTGCCAGCAGCCCGCACGGTGGGGACAGGTCAACCCCTTATGGCTACACCTTC. The full variable domain, rest sourced from reference TRBV9 and TRBJ1-2, is DSGVTQTPKHLITATGQRVTLRCSPRSGDLSVYWYQQSLDQGLQFLIQYYNGEERAKGNILERFSAQQFPDLHSELNLSSLELGDSALYFCASSPHGGDRSTPYGYTFGSGTRLTVV.

The chain carries TRBV7-2 and TRBJ1-6, with 9 bases fitting TRBD1. CDR3 length: 15 residues. CDR1 and CDR2 from the germline V gene are SGHTA and FQGNSA. The junction had 9 bases not matched to a gene; V was cut back by 7 bases and J by 8 bases. The DNA for the CDR3 is TGTGCCAGCAACGATGACAGGGGGTCTTATTCACCCCTCCACTTT. Its translation: CASNDDRGSYSPLHF. Drawing the rest from reference TRBV7-2 and TRBJ1-6, the complete variable domain is GAGVSQSPSNKVTEKGKDVELRCDPISGHTALYWYRQSLGQGLEFLIYFQGNSAPDKSGLPSDRFSAERTGGSVSTLTIQRTQQEDSAVYLCASNDDRGSYSPLHFGNGTRLTVT.

V and J are TRBV7-2 and TRBJ1-2; TRBD1 is a possible D gene (6 bases). The CDR3 runs to 13 residues. Per germline, CDR1 SGHTA and CDR2 FQGNSA. The ends were cut back, 5 bases at V and 7 bases at J, with 14 bases in the middle. The CDR3 protein is CASSSQGSGGYTF. The CDR3, as DNA: TGTGCCAGCAGCAGCCAGGGGTCGGGTGGCTACACCTTC. The full variable domain, completed using reference TRBV7-2 and TRBJ1-2, is GAGVSQSPSNKVTEKGKDVELRCDPISGHTALYWYRQSLGQGLEFLIYFQGNSAPDKSGLPSDRFSAERTGGSVSTLTIQRTQQEDSAVYLCASSSQGSGGYTFGSGTRLTVV.

This chain links TRBV27 with TRBJ2-4; D remains unclear. Germline CDR1 is MNHEY and CDR2 is SMNVEV (reference sequence). The CDR3 is 9 amino acids. Trimming shortened V by 4 bases and J by 8 bases, and 0 bases separated the two germline ends. CDR3 loop: CASSYIQYF. CDR3 DNA sequence: TGTGCCAGCAGTTACATTCAGTACTTC.

The chain combines TRBV4-2 with TRBJ2-1; the D gene is possibly TRBD2 (6 bases). CDR1 is LGHNA and CDR2 is YNFKEQ in the germline V gene. This CDR3 is built from 16 residues. Trimming shortened V by 2 bases and J by 4 bases, and 15 bases separated the two germline ends. The CDR3 sequence is CASSQQPGLIYNEQFF. CDR3 nucleotide sequence: TGTGCCAGCAGCCAACAGCCGGGACTCATATACAATGAGCAGTTCTTC.

The chain uses TRBV9 and TRBJ2-5; tentative D call: TRBD1 (6 bases). The DNA end favors TRBJ2-7, so the J call may be wrong. The CDR3 consists of 14 residues. CDR1 and CDR2 from the germline V gene are SGDLS and YYNGEE. CDR3 in amino acids: CASSSGQTSYEQYF. As DNA, the CDR3 is TGTGCCAGCAGCTCCGGACAGACCTCCTACGAGCAGTACTTC.

V usage is TRBV19 and J usage is TRBJ2-1; TRBD2 is a possible D gene (6 bases). With 3 bases removed from V and 6 bases from J, the gap between germline ends came to 12 bases. CDR1 and CDR2 (germline): LNHDA, SQIVND (reference sequence). The CDR3 has 14 amino acids. CDR3 in amino acids: CASSIGRGGNEQFF. CDR3 nucleotides: TGTGCCAGTAGTATCGGGAGAGGCGGCAATGAGCAGTTCTTC.

In this sample, this clone turned up a few times. DNA of the CDR3: TGTGCCAGCAGTTTCAATCAGCCCCAGCATTTT. Its translation: CASSFNQPQHF. V gene TRBV5-8 combines with J gene TRBJ1-5, with D hard to call. The length of the CDR3 is 11 residues. Trimming pared 5 bases from V and 3 bases from J, leaving 3 bases between. Looked up from germline, CDR1 is SGHTS and CDR2 is YDEGEE.

The genes are TRBV6-5 and TRBJ2-1; no clear D. Trimming cost V 5 bases and J 0 bases, with 11 bases left between them. Germline CDR1 MNHEY, CDR2 SVGAGI. The CDR3 has 15 amino acids. The CDR3 sequence is CASSPLAGSYNEQFF. The CDR3 bases are TGTGCCAGCAGTCCCCTCGCCGGCTCCTACAATGAGCAGTTCTTC.